This paragraph covers one TCR beta chain sequence. Trimming pared 4 bases from V and 0 bases from J, leaving 10 bases between. The V gene's germline CDR1 is SGHRS and CDR2 YFSETQ. The CDR3 contains 14 residues. Per the original data handling: Cell counts per sample came from amplifying reference gene primers. Clones were read by immunoSEQ multiplex PCR, and TCRdb kept only the in-frame ones, dropping some. V, J and clone size are those of that table, while D and trimming were read from the DNA. The table lists 25,000 to 35,000 clones, around 77% of them singletons, with more than 7.5% in the top ten. The entry originates in a study of blood T cell repertoires in COVID-19. Study-wide background: Acute and convalescent COVID-19 samples came from the United States, Italy and Spain. Nucleic acid was either cDNA or gDNA, and it came from T cells, B-cell-depleted T cells, or PBMCs.

This TCR was recovered from a woman aged 70 to 79 with active or convalescent COVID-19. Sequencing input: peripheral blood. The rearrangement links TRBV5-1 to TRBJ1-1; possible D gene TRBD1, 5 bases. The CDR3 DNA reads TGCGCCAGCAGCGGGTCAGGGTTGAACACTGAAGCTTTCTTT. This sequence encodes CASSGSGLNTEAFF.